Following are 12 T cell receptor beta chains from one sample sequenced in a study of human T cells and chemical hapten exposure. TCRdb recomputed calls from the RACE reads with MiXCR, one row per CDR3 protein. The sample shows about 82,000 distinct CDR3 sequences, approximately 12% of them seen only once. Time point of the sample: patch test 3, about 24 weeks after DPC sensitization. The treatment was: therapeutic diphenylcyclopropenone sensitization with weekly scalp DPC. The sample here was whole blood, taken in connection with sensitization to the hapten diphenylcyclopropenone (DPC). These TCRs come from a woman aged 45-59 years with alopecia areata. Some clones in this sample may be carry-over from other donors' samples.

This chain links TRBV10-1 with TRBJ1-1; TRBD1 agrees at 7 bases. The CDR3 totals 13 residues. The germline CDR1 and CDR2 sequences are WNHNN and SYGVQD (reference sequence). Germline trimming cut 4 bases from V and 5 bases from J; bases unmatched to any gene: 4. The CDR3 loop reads CASSGQGVTEAFF. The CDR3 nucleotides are TGCGCCAGCAGTGGACAGGGTGTGACTGAAGCTTTCTTT.

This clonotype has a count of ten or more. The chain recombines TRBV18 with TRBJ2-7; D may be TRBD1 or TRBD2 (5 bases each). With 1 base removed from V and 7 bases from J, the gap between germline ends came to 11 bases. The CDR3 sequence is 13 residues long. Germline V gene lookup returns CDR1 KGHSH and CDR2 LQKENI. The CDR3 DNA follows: TGTGCCAGCTCACCACTGACAGAGGGAGAGCAGTACTTC. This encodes CASSPLTEGEQYF.

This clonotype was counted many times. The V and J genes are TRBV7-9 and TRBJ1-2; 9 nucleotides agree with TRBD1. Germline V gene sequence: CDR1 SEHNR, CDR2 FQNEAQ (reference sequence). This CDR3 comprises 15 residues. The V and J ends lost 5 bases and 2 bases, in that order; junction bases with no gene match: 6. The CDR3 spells CASSPRDRVNYGYTF. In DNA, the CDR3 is TGTGCCAGCAGCCCCCGGGACAGGGTAAACTATGGCTACACCTTC.

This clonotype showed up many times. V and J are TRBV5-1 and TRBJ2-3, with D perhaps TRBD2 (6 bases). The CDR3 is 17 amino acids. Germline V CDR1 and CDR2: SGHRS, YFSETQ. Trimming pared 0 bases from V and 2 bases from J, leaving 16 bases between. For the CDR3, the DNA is TGCGCCAGCAGCTTGGGCGGGGACCACTTCTACACAGATACGCAGTATTTT. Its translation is CASSLGGDHFYTDTQYF.

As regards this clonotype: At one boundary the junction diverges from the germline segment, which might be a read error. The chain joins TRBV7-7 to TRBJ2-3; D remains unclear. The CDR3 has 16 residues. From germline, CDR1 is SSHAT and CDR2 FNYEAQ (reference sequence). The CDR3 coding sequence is TGTGCTAGCAGCTTCCCCGAGTGGGTAAGCACAGATACGCAGTATTTT. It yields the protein CASSFPEWVSTDTQYF.

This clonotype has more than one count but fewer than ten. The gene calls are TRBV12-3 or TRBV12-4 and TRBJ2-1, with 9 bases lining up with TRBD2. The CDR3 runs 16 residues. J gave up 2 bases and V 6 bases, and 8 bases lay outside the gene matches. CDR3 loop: CASRAGGLGTYNEQFF. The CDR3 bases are TGTGCCAGCAGAGCGGGAGGCCTAGGGACCTACAATGAGCAGTTCTTC.

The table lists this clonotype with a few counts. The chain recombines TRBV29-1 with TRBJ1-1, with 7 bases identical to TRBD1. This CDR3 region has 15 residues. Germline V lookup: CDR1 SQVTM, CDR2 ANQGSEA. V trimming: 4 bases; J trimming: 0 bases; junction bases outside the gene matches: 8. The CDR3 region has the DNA TGCAGCGTTGGGGACAGAGCCCCTATGAACACTGAAGCTTTCTTT. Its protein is CSVGDRAPMNTEAFF.

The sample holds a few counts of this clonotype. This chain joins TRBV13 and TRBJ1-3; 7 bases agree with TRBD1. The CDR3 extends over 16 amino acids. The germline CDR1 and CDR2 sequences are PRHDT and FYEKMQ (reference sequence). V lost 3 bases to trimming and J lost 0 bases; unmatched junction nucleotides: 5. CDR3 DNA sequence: TGTGCCAGCAGCTTGTGGACAGGAGTCTCTGGAAACACCATATATTTT. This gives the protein CASSLWTGVSGNTIYF.

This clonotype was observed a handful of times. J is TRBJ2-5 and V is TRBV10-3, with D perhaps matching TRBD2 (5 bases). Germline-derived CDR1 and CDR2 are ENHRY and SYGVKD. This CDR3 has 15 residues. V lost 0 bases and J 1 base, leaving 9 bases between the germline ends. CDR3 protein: CAISESRSGQETQYF. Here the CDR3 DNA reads TGTGCCATCAGTGAGTCTAGGAGCGGCCAAGAGACCCAGTACTTC.

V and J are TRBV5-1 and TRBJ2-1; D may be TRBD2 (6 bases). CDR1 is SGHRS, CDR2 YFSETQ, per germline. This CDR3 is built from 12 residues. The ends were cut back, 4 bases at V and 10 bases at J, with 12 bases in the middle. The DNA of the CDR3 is TGCGCCAGCAGCATCGCTAGCGTGGAGCAGTTCTTC. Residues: CASSIASVEQFF. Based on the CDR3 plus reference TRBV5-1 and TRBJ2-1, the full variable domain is KAGVTQTPRYLIKTRGQQVTLSCSPISGHRSVSWYQQTPGQGLQFLFEYFSETQRNKGNFPGRFSGRQFSNSRSEMNVSTLELGDSALYLCASSIASVEQFFGPGTRLTVL.

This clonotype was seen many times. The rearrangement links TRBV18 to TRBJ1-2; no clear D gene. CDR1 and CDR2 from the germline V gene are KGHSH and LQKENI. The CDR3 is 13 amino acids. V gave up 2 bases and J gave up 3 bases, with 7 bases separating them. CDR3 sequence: CASSPDNYYGYTF. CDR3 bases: TGTGCCAGCTCACCAGACAACTACTATGGCTACACCTTC. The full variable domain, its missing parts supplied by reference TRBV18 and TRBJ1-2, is NAGVMQNPRHLVRRRGQEARLRCSPMKGHSHVYWYRQLPEEGLKFMVYLQKENIIDESGMPKERFSAEFPKEGPSILRIQQVVRGDSAAYFCASSPDNYYGYTFGSGTRLTVV.

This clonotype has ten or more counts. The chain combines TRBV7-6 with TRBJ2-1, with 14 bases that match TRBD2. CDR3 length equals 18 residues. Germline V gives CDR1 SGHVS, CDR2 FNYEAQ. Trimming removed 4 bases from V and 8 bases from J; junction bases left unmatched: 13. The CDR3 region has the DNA TGTGCCAGCAGCTACCCGGCGGGGACTAGCGGGAGAGGTGATGAGCAGTTCTTC. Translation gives CASSYPAGTSGRGDEQFF.